This T cell receptor (beta chain) was captured by sequencing in a study of cytomegalovirus exposure and HLA in healthy donors. Notes on the study in general: When the data were analyzed later, several of the most significant clusters appeared to be linked to common viral pathogens. In an earlier analysis, most TCR beta V segments were productive about 87% or about 30% of the time.

The trim removed 8 bases at V and 2 bases at J, leaving 4 bases unmatched. From germline, CDR1 is MNHEY and CDR2 SMNVEV (reference sequence). This CDR3 has 13 residues. With respect to this clone: Its cognate antigen is unknown.

60 Vbeta and 13 Jbeta primers were used in PCR. Sequenced by immunoSEQ multiplex PCR; TCRdb stores in-frame clones only, minus some. The sample holds approximately 130,000 clones; about 78% are singletons and the top ten take 4.2%. The genes are TRBV27 and TRBJ1-2; 8 bases map to TRBD1. The TCR was taken from a man aged 50-59 years in good health and CMV-seropositive. The sequencing input was PBMCs. The CDR3 is CASLDRENYGYTF. CDR3 nucleotide sequence: TGTGCCAGCCTGGACAGGGAGAACTATGGCTACACCTTC.